This T cell receptor (beta chain) derives from a study of Graves' ophthalmopathy and Graves' hyperthyroidism. Study information: Blood was drawn at initial diagnosis, before any treatment.

This clonotype was observed at least ten times. The sequenced template was RNA, covering the TCR beta CDR3 region. Second-round multiplex PCR came after first-round RT-PCR with HTBI primers. TCRdb processed the multiplex PCR reads anew with MiXCR; each CDR3 protein has one entry. The sample yields about 16,000 distinct CDR3 sequences, around 46% seen once. Per the germline V gene, CDR1 is SGHTA and CDR2 is FQGTGA. This CDR3 spans 13 amino acids. The junction had 5 bases not matched to a gene; V was cut back by 6 bases and J by 4 bases. The diagnosis was founded upon clinical symptoms, serum thyroxine, TRAb, thyroid ultrasound and orbital computed tomography.

The J gene is TRBJ1-1, the V gene TRBV7-3; 7 bases map to TRBD1. Sequencing was performed on peripheral blood. This receptor was identified in a woman aged 35 to 49 with stable Graves' hyperthyroidism. The CDR3 nucleotides are TGTGCCAGCAGTTTAGGGGGCGGCACTGAAGCTTTCTTT. It is translated as CASSLGGGTEAFF.